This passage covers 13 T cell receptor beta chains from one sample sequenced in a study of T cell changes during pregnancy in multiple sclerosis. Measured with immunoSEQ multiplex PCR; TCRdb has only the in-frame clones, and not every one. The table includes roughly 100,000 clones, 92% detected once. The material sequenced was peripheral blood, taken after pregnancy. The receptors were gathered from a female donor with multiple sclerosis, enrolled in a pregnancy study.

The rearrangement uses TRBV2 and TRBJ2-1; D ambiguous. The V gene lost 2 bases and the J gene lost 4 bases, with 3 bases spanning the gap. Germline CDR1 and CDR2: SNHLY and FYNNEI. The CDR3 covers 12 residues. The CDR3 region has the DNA TGTGCCAGCAGTGAACGGTACAATGAGCAGTTCTTC. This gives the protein CASSERYNEQFF.

CDR3 in amino acids: CASSPSGYSTDTQYF. CDR3 in DNA: TGTGCCAGCAGCCCTAGCGGTTACAGCACAGATACGCAGTATTTT. The chain combines TRBV7-6 with TRBJ2-3; the match to TRBD2 covers 7 bases. Germline trimming cut 5 bases from V and 0 bases from J; bases unmatched to any gene: 5. The CDR3 is 15 amino acids. The V gene's germline CDR1 is SGHVS and CDR2 FNYEAQ.

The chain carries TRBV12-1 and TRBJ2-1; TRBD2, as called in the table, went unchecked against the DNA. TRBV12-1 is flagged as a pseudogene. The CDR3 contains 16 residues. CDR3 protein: CASSFDRTPHYNEQFF. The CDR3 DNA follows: TGTGCCAGCAGCTTTGATAGGACTCCCCACTACAATGAGCAGTTCTTC.

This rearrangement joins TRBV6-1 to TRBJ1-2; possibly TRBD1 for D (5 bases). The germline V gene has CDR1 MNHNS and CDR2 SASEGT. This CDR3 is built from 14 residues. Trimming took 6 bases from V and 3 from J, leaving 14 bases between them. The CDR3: CASSRPGWDYGYTF. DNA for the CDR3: TGTGCCAGCAGCAGGCCAGGGTGGGACTATGGCTACACCTTC.

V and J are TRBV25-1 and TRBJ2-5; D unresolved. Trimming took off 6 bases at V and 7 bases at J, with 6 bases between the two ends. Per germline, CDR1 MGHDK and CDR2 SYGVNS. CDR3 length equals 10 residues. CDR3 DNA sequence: TGTGCCAGCAGCGCAGGGACCCAGTACTTC. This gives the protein CASSAGTQYF.

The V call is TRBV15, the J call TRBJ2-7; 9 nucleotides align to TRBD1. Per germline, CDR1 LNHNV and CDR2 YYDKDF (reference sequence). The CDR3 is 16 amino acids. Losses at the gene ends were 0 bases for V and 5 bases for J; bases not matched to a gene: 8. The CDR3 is CATSRDSGTGNDEQYF. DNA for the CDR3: TGTGCCACCAGCAGAGATTCGGGGACAGGGAACGACGAGCAGTACTTC.

The CDR3 loop is CASSSSSGNTIYF. CDR3 in DNA: TGTGCCAGCAGTTCCTCCTCTGGAAACACCATATATTTT. The chain joins TRBV27 to TRBJ1-3; D remains ambiguous. Trimming took 4 bases from V and 0 from J, leaving 4 bases between them. CDR3 size: 13 residues. CDR1 is MNHEY and CDR2 is SMNVEV in the germline V gene (reference sequence).

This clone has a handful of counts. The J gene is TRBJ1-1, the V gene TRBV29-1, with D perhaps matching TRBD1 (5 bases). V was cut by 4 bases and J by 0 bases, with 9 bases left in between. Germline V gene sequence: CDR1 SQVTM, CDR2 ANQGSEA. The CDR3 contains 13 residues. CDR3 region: CSVAEGLNTEAFF. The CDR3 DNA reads TGCAGCGTTGCGGAGGGGCTGAACACTGAAGCTTTCTTT.

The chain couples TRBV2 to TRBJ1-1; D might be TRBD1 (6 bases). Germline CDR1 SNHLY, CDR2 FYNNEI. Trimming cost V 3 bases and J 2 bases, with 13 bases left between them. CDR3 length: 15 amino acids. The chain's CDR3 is CASSESGEGNTEAFF. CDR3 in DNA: TGTGCCAGCAGTGAGTCAGGGGAAGGCAACACTGAAGCTTTCTTT.

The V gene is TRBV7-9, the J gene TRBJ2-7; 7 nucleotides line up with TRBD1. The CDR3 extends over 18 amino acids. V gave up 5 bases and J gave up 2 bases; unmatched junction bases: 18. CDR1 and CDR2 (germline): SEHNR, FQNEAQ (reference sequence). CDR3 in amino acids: CASSTNTLAPTGTYEQYF. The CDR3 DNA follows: TGTGCCAGCAGCACGAATACCTTAGCACCGACAGGGACCTACGAGCAGTACTTC.

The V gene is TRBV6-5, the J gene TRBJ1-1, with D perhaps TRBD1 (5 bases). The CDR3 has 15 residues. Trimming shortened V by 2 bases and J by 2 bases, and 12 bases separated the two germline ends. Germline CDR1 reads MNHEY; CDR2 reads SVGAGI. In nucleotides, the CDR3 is TGTGCCAGCAGTTACGACGGGGGTTTCAACACTGAAGCTTTCTTT. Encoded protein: CASSYDGGFNTEAFF.

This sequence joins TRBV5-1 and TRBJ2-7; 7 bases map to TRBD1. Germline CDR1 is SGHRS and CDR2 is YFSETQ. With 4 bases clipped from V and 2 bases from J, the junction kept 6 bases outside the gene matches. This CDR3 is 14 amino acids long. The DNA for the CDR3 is TGCGCCAGCAGCGCCGGGACAGTTACCTACGAGCAGTACTTC. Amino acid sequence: CASSAGTVTYEQYF. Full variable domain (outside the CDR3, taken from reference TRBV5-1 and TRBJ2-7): KAGVTQTPRYLIKTRGQQVTLSCSPISGHRSVSWYQQTPGQGLQFLFEYFSETQRNKGNFPGRFSGRQFSNSRSEMNVSTLELGDSALYLCASSAGTVTYEQYFGPGTRLTVT.

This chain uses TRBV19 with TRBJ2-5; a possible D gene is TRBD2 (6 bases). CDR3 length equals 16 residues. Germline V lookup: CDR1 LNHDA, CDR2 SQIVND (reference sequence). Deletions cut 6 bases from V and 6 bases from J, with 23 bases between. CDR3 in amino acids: CASSAWDLIGMKTQYF. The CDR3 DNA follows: TGTGCCAGTAGCGCCTGGGACTTGATAGGGATGAAGACCCAGTACTTC.